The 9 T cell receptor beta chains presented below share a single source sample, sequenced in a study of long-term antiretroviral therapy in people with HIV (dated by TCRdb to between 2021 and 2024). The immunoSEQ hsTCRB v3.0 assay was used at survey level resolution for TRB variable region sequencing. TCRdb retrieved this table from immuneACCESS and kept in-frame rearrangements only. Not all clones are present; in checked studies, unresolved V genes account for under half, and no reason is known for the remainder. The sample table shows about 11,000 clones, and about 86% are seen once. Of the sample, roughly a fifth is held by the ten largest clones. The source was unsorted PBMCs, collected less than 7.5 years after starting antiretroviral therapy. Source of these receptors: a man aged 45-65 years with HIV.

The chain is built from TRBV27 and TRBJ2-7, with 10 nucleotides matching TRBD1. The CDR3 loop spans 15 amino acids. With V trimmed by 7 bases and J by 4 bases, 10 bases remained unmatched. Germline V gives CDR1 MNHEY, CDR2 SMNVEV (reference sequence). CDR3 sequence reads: CASTPQMGQGYEQYF. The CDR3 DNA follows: TGTGCCAGCACCCCCCAGATGGGACAGGGGTACGAGCAGTACTTC.

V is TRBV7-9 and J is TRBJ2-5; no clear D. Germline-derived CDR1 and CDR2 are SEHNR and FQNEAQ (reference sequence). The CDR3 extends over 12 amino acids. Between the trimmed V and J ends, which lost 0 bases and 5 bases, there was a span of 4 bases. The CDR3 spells CASSLALETQYF. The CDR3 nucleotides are TGTGCCAGCAGCTTAGCGCTCGAGACCCAGTACTTC.

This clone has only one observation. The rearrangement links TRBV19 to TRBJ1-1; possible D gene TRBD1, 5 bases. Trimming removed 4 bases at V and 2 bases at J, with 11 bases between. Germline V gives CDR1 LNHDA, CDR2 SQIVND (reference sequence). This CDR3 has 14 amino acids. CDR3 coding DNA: TGTGCCAGTAGTAGTCAGGGCCCAAACACTGAAGCTTTCTTT. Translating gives CASSSQGPNTEAFF.

CDR3 coding DNA: TGTGCCAGCAGCCCCCTGGGGGGCGATGAGCAGTTCTTC. This sequence encodes CASSPLGGDEQFF. The V call is TRBV7-3, the J call TRBJ2-1, with D possibly called TRBD1 or TRBD2 (6 bases each). V lost 5 bases and J lost 8, with 13 bases in between. The CDR3 is 13 residues long. Germline values: CDR1 SGHTA, CDR2 FQGTGA.

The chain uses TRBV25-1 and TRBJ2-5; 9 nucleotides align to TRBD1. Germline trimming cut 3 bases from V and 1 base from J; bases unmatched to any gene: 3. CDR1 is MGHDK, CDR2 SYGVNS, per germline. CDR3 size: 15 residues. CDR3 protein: CASSDWTGAQETQYF. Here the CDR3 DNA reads TGTGCCAGCAGTGACTGGACAGGGGCCCAAGAGACCCAGTACTTC.

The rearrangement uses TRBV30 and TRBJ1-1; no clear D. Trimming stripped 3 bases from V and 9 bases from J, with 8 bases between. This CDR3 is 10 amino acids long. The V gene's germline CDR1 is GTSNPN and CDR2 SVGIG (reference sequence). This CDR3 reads CAWRGPKAFF. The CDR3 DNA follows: TGTGCCTGGAGAGGCCCGAAAGCTTTCTTT.

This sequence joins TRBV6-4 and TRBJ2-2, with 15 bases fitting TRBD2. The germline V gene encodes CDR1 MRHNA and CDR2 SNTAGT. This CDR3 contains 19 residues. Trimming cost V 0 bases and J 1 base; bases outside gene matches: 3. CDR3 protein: CASSDSGTSGGMNTGELFF. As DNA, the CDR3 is TGTGCCAGCAGTGACTCGGGGACTAGCGGGGGGATGAACACCGGGGAGCTGTTTTTT.

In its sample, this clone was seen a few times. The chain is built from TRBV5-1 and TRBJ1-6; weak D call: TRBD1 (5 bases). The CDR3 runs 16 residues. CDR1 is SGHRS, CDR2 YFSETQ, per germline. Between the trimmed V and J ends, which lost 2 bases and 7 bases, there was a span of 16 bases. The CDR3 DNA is TGCGCCAGCAGCTTAACCGGGGACTCAAGGAATTCACCCCTCCACTTT. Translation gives CASSLTGDSRNSPLHF.

CDR3 DNA sequence: TGTGCCAGCAGCTCCGGATTCACTGAAGCTTTCTTT. It specifies CASSSGFTEAFF. The chain combines TRBV13 with TRBJ1-1, with D unresolved. Trimming shortened V by 4 bases and J by 4 bases, and 7 bases separated the two germline ends. Germline CDR1 PRHDT, CDR2 FYEKMQ (reference sequence). This CDR3 is built from 12 residues.